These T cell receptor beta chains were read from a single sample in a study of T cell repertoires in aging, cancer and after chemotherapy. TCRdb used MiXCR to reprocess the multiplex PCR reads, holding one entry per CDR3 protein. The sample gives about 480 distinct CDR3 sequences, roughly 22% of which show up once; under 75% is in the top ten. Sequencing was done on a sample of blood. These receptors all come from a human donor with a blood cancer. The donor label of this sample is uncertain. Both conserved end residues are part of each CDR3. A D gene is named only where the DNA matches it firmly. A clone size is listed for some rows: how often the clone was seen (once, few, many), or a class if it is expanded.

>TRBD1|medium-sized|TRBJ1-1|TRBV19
TGTGCCAGTAGTCCCCGGGACAGGGAAGGAGCTGAAGCTTTCTTT
CASSPRDREGAEAFF
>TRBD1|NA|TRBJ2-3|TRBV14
TGTGCCAGCAGCCTTGGAACAGGGGGCGTCACAGATACGCAGTATTTT
CASSLGTGGVTDTQYF
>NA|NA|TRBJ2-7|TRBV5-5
TGTGCCAGCAGCTTGGGTATCACCGGGACCTCTAAGCAGTACTTC
CASSLGITGTSKQYF
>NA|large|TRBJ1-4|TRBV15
TGTGCCACCAGCAGAGAAAAACTGTTTTTT
CATSREKLFF
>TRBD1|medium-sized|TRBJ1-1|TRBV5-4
TGTGCCAGCAGCTTGGATGGGACAGGTGGAGAAGCTTTCTTT
CASSLDGTGGEAFF
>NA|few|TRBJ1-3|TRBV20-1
TGCAGTGCTAGAGGCGGAAACACCATATATTTT
CSARGGNTIYF
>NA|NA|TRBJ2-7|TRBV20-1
TGCAGTGCTAGGATAGGGCTTCAGTACGAGCAGTACTTC
CSARIGLQYEQYF
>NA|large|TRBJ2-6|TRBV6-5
TGTGCCAGCAGTCCTCAAGGTGCTGGGGCCAACGTCCTGACTTTC
CASSPQGAGANVLTF
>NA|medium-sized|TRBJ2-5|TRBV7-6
TGTGCCAGCAGCTTATTTACGGACGGAGCGGATAGAGAGACCCAGTACTTC
CASSLFTDGADRETQYF
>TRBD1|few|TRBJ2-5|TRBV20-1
TGCAGTGCTAGAGATCCTGACAGGGCAAGGGAGACCCAGTACTTC
CSARDPDRARETQYF
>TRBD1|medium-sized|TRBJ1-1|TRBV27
TGTGCCAGCAGTTTGACAGGGTTGGTCACTGAAGCTTTCTTT
CASSLTGLVTEAFF
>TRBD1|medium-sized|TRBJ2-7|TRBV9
TGTGCCAGCAGCTATGGACAGGGTGAAACCTACGAGCAGTACTTC
CASSYGQGETYEQYF
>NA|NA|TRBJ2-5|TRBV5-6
TGTGCCAGCAGCTCAGGATGGCCAGCCCAAGAGACCCAGTACTTC
CASSSGWPAQETQYF
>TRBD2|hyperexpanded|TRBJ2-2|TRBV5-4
TGTGCCAGCAGCCCGGGGACTAGCGGGACGAACACCGGGGAGCTGTTTTTT
CASSPGTSGTNTGELFF
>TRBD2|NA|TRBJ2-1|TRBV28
TGTGCCAGCAGTTCCGTGTTTAGCGGGGTGTCCTACAATGAGCAGTTCTTC
CASSSVFSGVSYNEQFF
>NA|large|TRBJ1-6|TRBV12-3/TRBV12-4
TGTGCCAGCAGTTCAGGGTATTCACCCCTCCACTTT
CASSSGYSPLHF